The following is a TCR beta chain sequence with its context. Its antigen is not identified. The data were taken from a study of graft-versus-host responses after intestinal transplantation. Produced via immunoSEQ multiplex PCR; TCRdb's table is partial and in-frame only. The repertoire holds over 15,000 clones, with approximately 95% as singletons. V lost 1 base and J lost 5, with 8 bases in between. The germline CDR1 and CDR2 sequences are LNHDA and SQIVND (reference sequence). The CDR3 has 13 amino acids. Study-wide findings and caveats: Ileal or blood samples showed some GvH clones first, and such clones were also found in recipient marrow. Some patients had graft-donor T cell macrochimerism, and their allografts showed high graft-versus-host to host-versus-graft clonal ratios.

The gene calls are TRBV19 and TRBJ2-5; unclear D gene. The sample in question was PBMCs, obtained 23 days after intestinal transplant. This TCR was recovered from a human patient who received an intestinal transplant, so some T cells may come from the graft donor. The CDR3 bases are TGTGCCAGTAGTATAGCCCCCGGGGAGACCCAGTACTTC. Protein sequence: CASSIAPGETQYF.